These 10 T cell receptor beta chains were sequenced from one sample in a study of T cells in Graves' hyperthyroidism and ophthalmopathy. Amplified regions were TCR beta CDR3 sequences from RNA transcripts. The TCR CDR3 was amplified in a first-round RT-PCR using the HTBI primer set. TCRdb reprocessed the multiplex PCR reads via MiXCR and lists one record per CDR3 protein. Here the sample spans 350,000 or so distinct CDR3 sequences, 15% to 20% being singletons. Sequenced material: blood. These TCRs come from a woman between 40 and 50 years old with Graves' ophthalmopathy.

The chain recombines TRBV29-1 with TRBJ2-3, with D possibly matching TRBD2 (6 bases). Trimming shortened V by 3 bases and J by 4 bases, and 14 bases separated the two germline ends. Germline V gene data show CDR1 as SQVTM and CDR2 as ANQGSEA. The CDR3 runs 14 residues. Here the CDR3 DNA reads TGCAGCGTTGAGGGTCCGGGAGTGGCAGATACGCAGTATTTT. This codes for CSVEGPGVADTQYF.

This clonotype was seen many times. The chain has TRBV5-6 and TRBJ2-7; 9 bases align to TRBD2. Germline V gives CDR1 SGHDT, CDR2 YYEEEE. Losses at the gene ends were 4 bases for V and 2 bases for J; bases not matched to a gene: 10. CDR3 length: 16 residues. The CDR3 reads CASSGRGTSRPYEQYF. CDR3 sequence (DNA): TGTGCCAGCAGCGGACGGGGGACTAGCAGGCCCTACGAGCAGTACTTC.

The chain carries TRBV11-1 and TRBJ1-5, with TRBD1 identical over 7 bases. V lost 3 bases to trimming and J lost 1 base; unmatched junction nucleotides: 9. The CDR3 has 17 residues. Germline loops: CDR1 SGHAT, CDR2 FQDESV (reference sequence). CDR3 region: CASSLDQGVESNQPQHF. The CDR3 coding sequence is TGTGCCAGCAGCTTGGATCAGGGGGTTGAGAGCAATCAGCCCCAGCATTTT.

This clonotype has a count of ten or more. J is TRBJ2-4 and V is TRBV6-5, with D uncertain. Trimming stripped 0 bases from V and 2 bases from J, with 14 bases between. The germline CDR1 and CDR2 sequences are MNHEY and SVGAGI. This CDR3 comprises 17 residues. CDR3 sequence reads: CASSYSPPQAPKNIQYF. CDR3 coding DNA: TGTGCCAGCAGTTACTCCCCCCCTCAGGCGCCCAAAAACATTCAGTACTTC.

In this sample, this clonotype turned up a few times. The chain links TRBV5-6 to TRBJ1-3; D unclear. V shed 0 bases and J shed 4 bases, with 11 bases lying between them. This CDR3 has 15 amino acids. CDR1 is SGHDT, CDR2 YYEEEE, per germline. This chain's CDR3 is CASSLVGSAGNTIYF. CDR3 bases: TGTGCCAGCAGCTTGGTCGGATCAGCAGGAAACACCATATATTTT.

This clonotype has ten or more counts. The DNA for the CDR3 is TGTGCCAGCAGTTTATTAGGGAATAACAATCAGCCCCAGCATTTT. This translates into CASSLLGNNNQPQHF. The genes are TRBV28 and TRBJ1-5; no firm D call. This CDR3 has 15 residues. Germline V gives CDR1 MDHEN, CDR2 SYDVKM. V was shortened by 1 base and J by 3 bases, with 10 bases between the two germline ends. The complete variable domain, with remaining parts taken from reference TRBV28 and TRBJ1-5, reads DVKVTQSSRYLVKRTGEKVFLECVQDMDHENMFWYRQDPGLGLRLIYFSYDVKMKEKGDIPEGYSVSREKKERFSLILESASTNQTSMYLCASSLLGNNNQPQHFGDGTRLSIL.

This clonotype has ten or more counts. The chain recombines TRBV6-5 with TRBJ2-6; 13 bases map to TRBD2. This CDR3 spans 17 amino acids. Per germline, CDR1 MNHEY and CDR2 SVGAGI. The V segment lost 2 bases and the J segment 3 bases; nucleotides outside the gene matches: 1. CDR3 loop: CASSYGLAGDGANVLTF. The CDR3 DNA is TGTGCCAGCAGTTACGGACTAGCGGGAGATGGGGCCAACGTCCTGACTTTC.

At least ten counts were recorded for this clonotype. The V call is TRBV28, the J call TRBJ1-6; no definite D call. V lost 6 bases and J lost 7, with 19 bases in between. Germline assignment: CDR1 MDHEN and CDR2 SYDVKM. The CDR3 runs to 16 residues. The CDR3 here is CASSPTAGSRNSPLHF. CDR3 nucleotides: TGTGCCAGCAGCCCGACGGCGGGGTCCCGGAATTCACCCCTCCACTTT.

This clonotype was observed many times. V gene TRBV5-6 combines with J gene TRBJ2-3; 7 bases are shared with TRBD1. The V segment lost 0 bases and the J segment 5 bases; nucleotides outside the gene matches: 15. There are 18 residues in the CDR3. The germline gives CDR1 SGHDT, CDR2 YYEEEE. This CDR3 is CASSLALLGQDLIDTQYF. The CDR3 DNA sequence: TGTGCCAGCAGCTTGGCCCTCCTAGGACAGGACCTAATAGATACGCAGTATTTT. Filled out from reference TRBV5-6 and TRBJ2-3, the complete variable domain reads DAGVTQSPTHLIKTRGQQVTLRCSPKSGHDTVSWYQQALGQGPQFIFQYYEEEERQRGNFPDRFSGHQFPNYSSELNVNALLLGDSALYLCASSLALLGQDLIDTQYFGPGTRLTVL.

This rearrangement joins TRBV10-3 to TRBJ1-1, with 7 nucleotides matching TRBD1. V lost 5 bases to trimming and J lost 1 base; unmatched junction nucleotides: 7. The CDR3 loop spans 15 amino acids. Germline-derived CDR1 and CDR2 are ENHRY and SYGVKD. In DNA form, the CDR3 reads TGTGCCATCAGTAGGCAGGGGGGAAGGAACACTGAAGCTTTCTTT. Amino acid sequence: CAISRQGGRNTEAFF.